Below, 20 T cell receptor beta chains from the same sample are listed, as sequenced in a study of PD-1 blockade in mismatch repair-deficient tumors. Measured with immunoSEQ multiplex PCR; TCRdb has only the in-frame clones, and not every one. The data show about 63,000 clones, roughly 88% seen once. The sample in question was peripheral blood, obtained 52 weeks after starting pembrolizumab. The receptors stem from an adult with mismatch repair-deficient cancer.

The chain uses TRBV5-4 and TRBJ1-4, with D uncertain. CDR3 length: 14 residues. CDR1 is SGHNT, CDR2 YYREEE, per germline (reference sequence). The V end was cut by 4 bases, the J end by 8 bases, with 15 bases between. The CDR3 reads CASSPPGSFEKLFF. DNA for the CDR3: TGTGCCAGCAGCCCCCCAGGTAGCTTCGAAAAACTGTTTTTT.

V and J are TRBV5-1 and TRBJ1-1; TRBD1 matches at 7 bases. The trim removed 3 bases at V and 3 bases at J, leaving 2 bases unmatched. Germline-derived CDR1 and CDR2 are SGHRS and YFSETQ. The CDR3 is 13 amino acids. This chain's CDR3 is CASSSDRDTEAFF. DNA for the CDR3: TGCGCCAGCAGCTCCGACAGGGACACTGAAGCTTTCTTT.

This chain links TRBV29-1 with TRBJ2-5, with D perhaps TRBD1 (6 bases). Germline lookup yields CDR1 SQVTM and CDR2 ANQGSEA. The V end was cut by 2 bases, the J end by 5 bases, with 18 bases between. This CDR3 is 15 amino acids long. The CDR3 reads CSVETSWATGETQYF. Written as DNA, the CDR3 is TGCAGCGTTGAAACGTCATGGGCTACAGGGGAGACCCAGTACTTC.

The CDR3 nucleotides read TGTGCCAGCAGTTTAGCGACTAGCGGGAGTGGCTACGAGCAGTACTTC. This encodes CASSLATSGSGYEQYF. The genes are TRBV28 and TRBJ2-7, with 12 bases aligning to TRBD2. J gave up 3 bases and V 2 bases, and 5 bases lay outside the gene matches. The CDR3 spans 16 residues. Per the germline V gene, CDR1 is MDHEN and CDR2 is SYDVKM.

CDR3 DNA sequence: TGTGCCAGCAGTACCCGGGACAGGGGTGGCTACACCTTC. It is translated as CASSTRDRGGYTF. The chain combines TRBV6-5 with TRBJ1-2, with TRBD1 matching 10 bases. Germline values: CDR1 MNHEY, CDR2 SVGAGI. The CDR3 is 13 residues long. V lost 5 bases and J lost 7; bases outside the gene matches: 4.

In its sample, this clone was seen once. The rearrangement uses TRBV7-9 and TRBJ2-6, with 11 bases lining up with TRBD1. This CDR3 comprises 19 residues. Looked up from germline, CDR1 is SEHNR and CDR2 is FQNEAQ (reference sequence). V lost 4 bases and J lost 3; bases outside the gene matches: 11. The CDR3 nucleotides read TGTGCCAGCAGCTCGATACCGGGACAGGGGGTTGATGGGGCCAACGTCCTGACTTTC. Its protein product is CASSSIPGQGVDGANVLTF.

This clone was seen a handful of times. The CDR3 bases are TGTGCCAGTAGTTCTAACAGACTCGAGGGCTATGGCTACACCTTC. Translation: CASSSNRLEGYGYTF. The chain employs TRBV19 and TRBJ1-2, with D uncertain. CDR1 LNHDA and CDR2 SQIVND come from the germline V gene (reference sequence). CDR3 length equals 15 residues. The V gene lost 5 bases and the J gene lost 4 bases, with 17 bases spanning the gap.

This clone came up a few times. The chain couples TRBV2 to TRBJ2-7; D call uncertain. V lost 1 base and J 3 bases, leaving 7 bases between the germline ends. There are 13 residues in the CDR3. Looked up from germline, CDR1 is SNHLY and CDR2 is FYNNEI. Written as DNA, the CDR3 is TGTGCCAGCAGTGAAGACAGCAACTACGAGCAGTACTTC. Translated, it gives CASSEDSNYEQYF.

V is TRBV30 and J is TRBJ1-5; no reliable D call. Trimming removed 2 bases from V and 3 bases from J, with 14 bases in between. The CDR3 extends over 15 amino acids. Germline V gene data show CDR1 as GTSNPN and CDR2 as SVGIG (reference sequence). In nucleotides, the CDR3 is TGTGCCTGGAGTCCCGGCCACAGAAACAATCAGCCCCAGCATTTT. It codes for CAWSPGHRNNQPQHF.

The chain links TRBV6-1 to TRBJ1-5; D is perhaps TRBD1 (6 bases). CDR3 size: 14 residues. Germline CDR1 is MNHNS and CDR2 is SASEGT. Trimming took 6 bases from V and 5 from J, leaving 14 bases between them. The chain's CDR3 is CASSRRGGDQPQHF. The CDR3 DNA sequence: TGTGCCAGCAGCCGGCGAGGGGGGGATCAGCCCCAGCATTTT.

This chain joins TRBV4-3 and TRBJ2-2, with D possibly called TRBD1 or TRBD2 (5 bases each). V was pared by 5 bases and J by 2 bases, with 12 bases between. Germline V CDR1 and CDR2: LGHNA, YSLEER. This CDR3 has 15 residues. The CDR3 loop reads CASSTGTPNTGELFF. The CDR3 DNA reads as TGCGCCAGCAGCACCGGGACGCCCAACACCGGGGAGCTGTTTTTT.

V and J are TRBV27 and TRBJ2-4; 9 bases fit TRBD1. The junction had 4 bases not matched to a gene; V was cut back by 5 bases and J by 8 bases. The length of the CDR3 is 13 residues. The germline V gene encodes CDR1 MNHEY and CDR2 SMNVEV (reference sequence). The CDR3 nucleotides are TGTGCCAGCAGTATGGACAGGGGTTACATTCAGTACTTC. This encodes CASSMDRGYIQYF.

The chain has TRBV29-1 and TRBJ2-5; D may be TRBD1 or TRBD2 (5 bases each). The CDR3 runs 15 residues. From germline, CDR1 is SQVTM and CDR2 ANQGSEA. Trimming left V 1 base short and J 4 bases short, with 16 bases between. CDR3 protein: CSVEGVGVGVETQYF. CDR3 nucleotide sequence: TGCAGCGTTGAAGGGGTGGGGGTAGGGGTAGAGACCCAGTACTTC.

This clone turned up a few times. The gene calls are TRBV19 and TRBJ1-5; TRBD1 is a possible D gene (6 bases). This CDR3 has 14 residues. Germline assignment: CDR1 LNHDA and CDR2 SQIVND (reference sequence). Between the trimmed V and J ends, which lost 6 bases and 4 bases, there was a span of 13 bases. This CDR3 is CASRMRGANQPQHF. The CDR3 DNA reads as TGTGCCAGTAGAATGAGGGGGGCTAATCAGCCCCAGCATTTT.

This clone was found once. The genes are TRBV7-8 and TRBJ2-1, with 8 bases fitting TRBD2. This CDR3 spans 15 amino acids. The J segment lost 8 bases and the V segment lost 1 base, leaving 7 bases of the junction unmatched. In germline, CDR1 is SGHVS, CDR2 FQNEAQ. The CDR3 DNA is TGTGCCAGCAGCTTAGGGTCCGGGAGGGCCTATGAGCAGTTCTTC. Encoded protein: CASSLGSGRAYEQFF.

The chain has TRBV27 and TRBJ2-7; maybe TRBD2 (6 bases). Trimming pared 3 bases from V and 2 bases from J, leaving 14 bases between. Germline loops: CDR1 MNHEY, CDR2 SMNVEV (reference sequence). The CDR3 consists of 15 residues. The CDR3 protein is CASSLGRGGTYEQYF. The CDR3 DNA follows: TGTGCCAGCAGTTTGGGACGCGGCGGGACCTACGAGCAGTACTTC.

The V call is TRBV27, the J call TRBJ2-7; 7 positions match TRBD1. The germline V gene encodes CDR1 MNHEY and CDR2 SMNVEV (reference sequence). J gave up 7 bases and V 5 bases, and 8 bases lay outside the gene matches. The length of the CDR3 is 13 residues. CDR3 region: CASSAGGRGEQYF. Written as DNA, the CDR3 is TGTGCCAGCAGTGCAGGGGGACGGGGTGAGCAGTACTTC.

The chain has TRBV10-2 and TRBJ1-5; tentative D call: TRBD1 (6 bases). The CDR3 has 15 amino acids. In germline, CDR1 is WSHSY, CDR2 SAAADI. Deletions cut 3 bases from V and 2 bases from J, with 11 bases between. The CDR3 region has the DNA TGCGCCAGCAGTGAACAAGGGGGGGGCAATCAGCCCCAGCATTTT. Protein sequence: CASSEQGGGNQPQHF.

This clone has a handful of counts. The chain uses TRBV25-1 and TRBJ2-5; the D call may be TRBD1 or TRBD2 (5 bases each). The CDR3 runs to 14 residues. Trimming took 1 base from V and 3 from J, leaving 9 bases between them. Germline values: CDR1 MGHDK, CDR2 SYGVNS. The CDR3 is CASSEWGTEETQYF. DNA of the CDR3: TGTGCCAGCAGTGAATGGGGGACGGAAGAGACCCAGTACTTC.

This chain links TRBV30 with TRBJ2-7, with a weak D call TRBD1 (6 bases). CDR1 is GTSNPN, CDR2 SVGIG, per germline (reference sequence). The CDR3 length is 13 residues. V lost 6 bases and J lost 2, with 14 bases in between. CDR3 DNA sequence: TGTGCCTGTTTCAGGGGCCCCACCTACGAGCAGTACTTC. This sequence encodes CACFRGPTYEQYF.